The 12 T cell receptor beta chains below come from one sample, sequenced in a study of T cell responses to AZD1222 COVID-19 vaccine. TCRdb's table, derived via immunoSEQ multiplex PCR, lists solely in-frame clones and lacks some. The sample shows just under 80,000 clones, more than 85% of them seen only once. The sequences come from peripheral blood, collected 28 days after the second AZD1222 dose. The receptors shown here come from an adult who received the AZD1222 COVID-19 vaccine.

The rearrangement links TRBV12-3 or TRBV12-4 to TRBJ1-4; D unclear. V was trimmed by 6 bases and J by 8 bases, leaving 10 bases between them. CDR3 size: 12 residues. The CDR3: CASSQRREKLFF. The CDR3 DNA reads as TGTGCCAGCAGCCAAAGGCGAGAAAAACTGTTTTTT.

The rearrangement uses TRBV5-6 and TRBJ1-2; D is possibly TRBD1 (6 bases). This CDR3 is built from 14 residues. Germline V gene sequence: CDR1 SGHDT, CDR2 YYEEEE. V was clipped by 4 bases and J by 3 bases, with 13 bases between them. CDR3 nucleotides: TGTGCCAGCAGCATAGGACAGATTTACTATGGCTACACCTTC. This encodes CASSIGQIYYGYTF.

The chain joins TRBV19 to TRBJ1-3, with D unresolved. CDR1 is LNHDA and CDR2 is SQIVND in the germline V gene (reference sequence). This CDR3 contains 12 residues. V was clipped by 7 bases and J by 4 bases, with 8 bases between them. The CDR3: CASKTAGNTIYF. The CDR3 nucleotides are TGTGCCAGTAAAACAGCAGGAAACACCATATATTTT.

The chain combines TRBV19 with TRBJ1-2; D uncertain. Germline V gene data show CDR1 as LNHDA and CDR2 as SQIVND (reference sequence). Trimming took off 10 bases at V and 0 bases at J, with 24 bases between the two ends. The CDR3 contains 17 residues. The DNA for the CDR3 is TGTGCCACTGCGGAGGGAGCGTACTTTCCTACTAACTATGGCTACACCTTC. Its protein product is CATAEGAYFPTNYGYTF.

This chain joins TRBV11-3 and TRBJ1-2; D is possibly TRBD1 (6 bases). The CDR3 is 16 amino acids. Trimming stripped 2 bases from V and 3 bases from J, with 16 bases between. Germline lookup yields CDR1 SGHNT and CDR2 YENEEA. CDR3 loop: CASSLPFGGRHYGYTF. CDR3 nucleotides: TGTGCCAGCAGCTTACCTTTTGGGGGGCGCCACTATGGCTACACCTTC.

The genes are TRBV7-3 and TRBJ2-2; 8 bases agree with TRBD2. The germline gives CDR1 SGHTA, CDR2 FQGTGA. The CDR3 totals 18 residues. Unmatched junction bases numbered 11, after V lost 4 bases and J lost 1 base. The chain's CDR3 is CASSSPLTSGENTGELFF. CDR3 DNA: TGTGCCAGCAGCTCGCCTCTAACTAGCGGTGAGAACACCGGGGAGCTGTTTTTT.

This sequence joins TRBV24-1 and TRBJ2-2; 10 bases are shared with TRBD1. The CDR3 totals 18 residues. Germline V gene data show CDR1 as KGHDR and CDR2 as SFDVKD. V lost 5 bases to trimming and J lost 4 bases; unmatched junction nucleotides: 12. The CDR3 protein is CATSALPGQGLATGELFF. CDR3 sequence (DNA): TGTGCCACCAGTGCCCTGCCGGGACAGGGGCTCGCCACCGGGGAGCTGTTTTTT.

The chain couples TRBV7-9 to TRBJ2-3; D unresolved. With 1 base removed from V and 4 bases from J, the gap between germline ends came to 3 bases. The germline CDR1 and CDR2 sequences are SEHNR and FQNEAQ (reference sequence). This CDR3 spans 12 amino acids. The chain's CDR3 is CASSLEADTQYF. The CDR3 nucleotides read TGTGCCAGCAGCTTAGAGGCAGATACGCAGTATTTT.

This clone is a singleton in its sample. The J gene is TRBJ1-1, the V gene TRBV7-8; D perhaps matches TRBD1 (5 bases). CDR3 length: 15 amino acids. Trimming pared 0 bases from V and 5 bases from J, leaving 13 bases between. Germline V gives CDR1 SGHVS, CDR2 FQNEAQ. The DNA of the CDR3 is TGTGCCAGCAGCTTAGCTGCCAGGGAGGGTACTGAAGCTTTCTTT. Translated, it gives CASSLAAREGTEAFF.

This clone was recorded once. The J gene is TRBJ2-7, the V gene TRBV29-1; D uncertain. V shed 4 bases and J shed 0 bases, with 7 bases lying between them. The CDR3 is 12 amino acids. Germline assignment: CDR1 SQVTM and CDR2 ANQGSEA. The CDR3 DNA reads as TGCAGCGTTGGCACGAGCTCCTACGAGCAGTACTTC. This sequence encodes CSVGTSSYEQYF.

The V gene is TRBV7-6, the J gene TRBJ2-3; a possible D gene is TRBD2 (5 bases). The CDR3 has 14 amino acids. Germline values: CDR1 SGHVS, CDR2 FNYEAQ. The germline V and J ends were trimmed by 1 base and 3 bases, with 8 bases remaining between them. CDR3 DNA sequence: TGTGCCAGCAGCTTAGTCGAGGGAACAGATACGCAGTATTTT. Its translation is CASSLVEGTDTQYF.

The CDR3, as DNA: TGCAGTGCTAGTGACGGGAGTAGCACAGATACGCAGTATTTT. Its protein product is CSASDGSSTDTQYF. This chain links TRBV20-1 with TRBJ2-3, with D possibly TRBD2 on 6 matching bases. Germline CDR1 and CDR2: DFQATT and SNEGSKA (reference sequence). Trimming cost V 3 bases and J 0 bases, with 10 bases left between them. The CDR3 length is 14 residues.